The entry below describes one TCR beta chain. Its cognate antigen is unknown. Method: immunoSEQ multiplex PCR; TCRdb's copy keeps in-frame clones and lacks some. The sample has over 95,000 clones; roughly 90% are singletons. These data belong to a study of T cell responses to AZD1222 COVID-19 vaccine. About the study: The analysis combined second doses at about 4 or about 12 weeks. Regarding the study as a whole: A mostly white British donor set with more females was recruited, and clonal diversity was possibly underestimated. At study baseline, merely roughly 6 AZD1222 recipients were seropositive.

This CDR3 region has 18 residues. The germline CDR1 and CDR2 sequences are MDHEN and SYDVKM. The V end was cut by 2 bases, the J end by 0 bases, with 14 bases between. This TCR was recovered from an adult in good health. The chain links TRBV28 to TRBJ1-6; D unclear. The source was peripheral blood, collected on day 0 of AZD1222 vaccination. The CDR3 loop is CASSLPQIFSSYNSPLHF. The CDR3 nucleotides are TGTGCCAGCAGTTTACCCCAGATTTTTAGCTCCTATAATTCACCCCTCCACTTT. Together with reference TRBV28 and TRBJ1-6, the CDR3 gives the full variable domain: DVKVTQSSRYLVKRTGEKVFLECVQDMDHENMFWYRQDPGLGLRLIYFSYDVKMKEKGDIPEGYSVSREKKERFSLILESASTNQTSMYLCASSLPQIFSSYNSPLHFGNGTRLTVT.